The rows below give T cell receptor beta chains drawn from one sample of a study of monozygotic twins with inflammatory bowel disease. From its re-call of the 5' RACE reads, TCRdb lists each CDR3 protein once, without DNA. This sample carries about 350,000 distinct CDR3 sequences, with roughly 2% going to the ten biggest clones. The specimen sequenced was blood. The receptors here all came from a human donor with ulcerative colitis or Crohn's disease, or a healthy co-twin of an affected twin (not recorded which). Both conserved end residues are part of each CDR3.

>TRBJ2-1|TRBV11-1
CAIIGTSESKSSYNEQFF
>TRBJ2-3|TRBV9
CASSGSWGRGTDTQYF
>TRBJ2-5|TRBV5-1
CASSLQLPKETQYF
>TRBJ2-7|TRBV12-3/TRBV12-4
CASSFDGTGINEQYF
>TRBJ2-7|TRBV11-1
CASSLARYSDRLTYEQYF
>TRBJ2-7|TRBV7-2
CASSLSTGVYHEQYF
>TRBJ2-2|TRBV5-1
CASSLVAGDTGELFF
>TRBJ2-7|TRBV5-1
CASTEGGLDEQYF
>TRBJ2-1|TRBV10-3
CAISESEYNEQFF
>TRBJ2-5|TRBV7-8
CASTWAPQETQYF
>TRBJ1-1|TRBV18
CASSNRDSLIEAFF
>TRBJ1-1|TRBV12-3/TRBV12-4
CASRKGRQVNTEAFF
>TRBJ2-5|TRBV20-1
CSARAYSTGLAPQETQYF
>TRBJ2-1|TRBV12-3/TRBV12-4
CASSPRVLAGGSYNEQFF
>TRBJ2-7|TRBV6-5
CASSWNFGGSYEQYF
>TRBJ2-7|TRBV7-9
CASAKAGVAYEQYF
>TRBJ2-1|TRBV11-2
CASSLDPVGAGEQFF
>TRBJ1-2|TRBV14
CASSQDQGGYYGYTF
>TRBJ2-2|TRBV7-7
CASSWDEGTGELFF
>TRBJ2-1|TRBV4-2
CASSQAFTSGTLGEQFF
>TRBJ2-3|TRBV6-2/TRBV6-3
CASRSRRGQGTDTQYF
>TRBJ2-5|TRBV7-8
CASSSGTDETQYF